One and the same sample provided the 26 T cell receptor beta chains below, sequenced in a study of tumor-infiltrating lymphocytes in primary liver carcinoma. Using a constant-region primer together with ProtoScript II reverse transcriptase, TCR beta cDNA was made from roughly 540 ng of total RNA. Generation of the TCR beta libraries relied on three nested multiplex PCR rounds using slightly modified ARM-PCR. Each of the first two PCR rounds ran nine to ten cycles with TRBV1-TRBV30 forward and C-beta reverse primers. TCRdb redid the calling of the multiplex PCR reads with MiXCR, one entry per CDR3 protein. The data show 80,000 to 100,000 distinct CDR3 sequences, with about 70% seen just once and approximately 30% held by the top ten. Unsorted bulk tissue of roughly 18-32 mg yielded co-extracted RNA and DNA. The specimen was tumor-adjacent normal liver tissue. The receptors shown here come from a man aged 35 to 55 with primary liver carcinoma and hepatitis B virus infection.

V gene TRBV5-1 combines with J gene TRBJ2-2; 7 bases match TRBD1. Germline assignment: CDR1 SGHRS and CDR2 YFSETQ. The CDR3 has 16 amino acids. The junction had 11 bases not matched to a gene; V was cut back by 3 bases and J by 6 bases. The CDR3 DNA reads TGCGCCAGCAGCTCACGAACTGGGACAGTCGCCGGGGAGCTGTTTTTT. This sequence encodes CASSSRTGTVAGELFF. The variable domain in full, with the rest retrieved from reference TRBV5-1 and TRBJ2-2, is KAGVTQTPRYLIKTRGQQVTLSCSPISGHRSVSWYQQTPGQGLQFLFEYFSETQRNKGNFPGRFSGRQFSNSRSEMNVSTLELGDSALYLCASSSRTGTVAGELFFGEGSRLTVL.

Note on this clonotype: An end of the junction does not agree with germline; a read error may underlie this. This CDR3 reads CASSQEGGGLNTEVFF. The CDR3 bases are TGCGCCAGCAGCCAAGAGGGTGGGGGACTGAACACTGAAGTTTTCTTT. The rearrangement joins TRBV4-1 to TRBJ1-1; D is possibly TRBD1 (5 bases). This CDR3 contains 16 residues. CDR1 and CDR2 from the germline V gene are MGHRA and YSYEKL.

A remark on this clonotype: This CDR3 fails to terminate in the conserved phenylalanine or tryptophan, so it likely reflects a read error. The chain employs TRBV29-1 and TRBJ1-2; D not certain. From germline, CDR1 is SQVTM and CDR2 ANQGSEA. This CDR3 has 15 residues. Trimming pared 3 bases from V and 1 base from J, leaving 15 bases between. The CDR3 here is CSVEVQAEVNYGYTL. CDR3 coding DNA: TGCAGCGTTGAGGTTCAAGCGGAAGTTAACTATGGCTACACCCTC.

To note about this clonotype: At one boundary the junction diverges from the germline segment, which might be a read error. The chain couples TRBV12-3 or TRBV12-4 to TRBJ2-2; a weak D match, TRBD2 (5 bases). The CDR3 extends over 12 amino acids. DNA for the CDR3: TGTGACAGCAGTTTGGGCACCGGGGAGCTCTTTTTT. It yields the protein CDSSLGTGELFF.

This clonotype was seen a handful of times. This may be a read error, as it is one base from a much larger clone. The chain employs TRBV6-1 and TRBJ1-5; D perhaps matches TRBD1 (5 bases). Germline values: CDR1 MNHNS, CDR2 SASEGT. There are 18 residues in the CDR3. The CDR3 protein is CASRSLPRTLGSDQPQHF. For the CDR3, the DNA is TGTGCCAGCAGGAGCCTACCCAGGACACTCGGTAGCGATCAGCCCCAGCATTTT.

As for this clonotype: A read error may produce the germline difference seen at one junction end. The rearrangement joins TRBV14 to TRBJ1-2; D is unclear. The length of the CDR3 is 14 residues. Germline-derived CDR1 and CDR2 are SGHDN and FVKESK. The CDR3 protein is CANSQYGIAPPLTF. In nucleotides, the CDR3 is TGTGCCAACAGCCAATATGGGATAGCCCCCCCCCTCACCTTC.

The chain joins TRBV11-2 to TRBJ2-7, with D possibly being TRBD2 (6 bases). The CDR3 runs 14 residues. Germline CDR1 reads SGHAT; CDR2 reads FQNNGV. Trimming pared 1 base from V and 2 bases from J, leaving 9 bases between. CDR3 in DNA: TGTGCCAGCAGCTTAGTCTGGGGGGCCTACGAGCAGTACTTC. Translated, it gives CASSLVWGAYEQYF.

The sample holds many counts of this clonotype. The chain couples TRBV6-5 to TRBJ2-7; D is possibly TRBD1 (6 bases). The germline CDR1 and CDR2 sequences are MNHEY and SVGAGI. The CDR3 is made up of 12 amino acids. V lost 5 bases, J lost 13 bases, and 18 bases lay in between. The CDR3 loop reads CASSAGPDRLYF. The CDR3 nucleotides read TGTGCCAGCAGTGCTGGACCGGACAGATTATACTTC.

Comment on this clonotype: At one boundary the junction diverges from the germline segment, which might be a read error. V gene TRBV7-2 combines with J gene TRBJ2-2; 8 positions agree with TRBD2. Germline CDR1 and CDR2: SGHTA and FQGNSA. This CDR3 has 17 amino acids. The CDR3 spells CASNLYGGLANTGELSF. The CDR3 DNA reads as TGTGCCAGCAACTTATACGGAGGACTAGCTAACACCGGTGAGCTGTCTTTT.

Points on this clonotype: This clone may be a read error of a much larger clone one base away. The chain links TRBV5-4 to TRBJ2-7; D may be TRBD1 (5 bases). The CDR3 sequence is 15 residues long. The V and J ends lost 3 bases and 2 bases respectively, with 15 bases between them. The germline CDR1 and CDR2 sequences are SGHNT and YYREEE (reference sequence). The CDR3 coding sequence is TGTGCCAGCAGCTCGGAACAGGCGCGCACCTACGAGCAGTACTTC. The encoded protein is CASSSEQARTYEQYF.

Regarding this clonotype: This may be a read error: a much more frequent sequence differs by one nucleotide. The gene calls are TRBV5-5 and TRBJ2-1; TRBD2 matches 11 bases. The CDR3 covers 17 residues. CDR1 and CDR2 (germline): SGHKS, YYEKEE (reference sequence). CDR3 sequence (DNA): TGTGCCAGCAGCTTATTGGCCGGGACTAGCGGAAGCAATGTGCAGTTCTTC. Protein product: CASSLLAGTSGSNVQFF.

The sample holds one count of this clonotype. It may be a read error: a sequence one base away is much more abundant. The rearrangement uses TRBV13 and TRBJ1-4; maybe TRBD1 (6 bases). The CDR3 has 13 amino acids. The V gene's germline CDR1 is PRHDT and CDR2 FYEKMQ (reference sequence). In nucleotides, the CDR3 is TGTACCAGCAGCTTAGGCAGGGGTGAAAAACTGTTTTTT. It encodes CTSSLGRGEKLFF. The whole variable domain, remainder taken from reference TRBV13 and TRBJ1-4, is AAGVIQSPRHLIKEKRETATLKCYPIPRHDTVYWYQQGPGQDPQFLISFYEKMQSDKGSIPDRFSAQQFSDYHSELNMSSLELGDSALYFCTSSLGRGEKLFFGSGTQLSVL.

Concerning this clonotype itself: One end of the junction varies from germline; a read error may be responsible. The CDR3 sequence: CASSEPANGPYSTDTQYF. Here the CDR3 DNA reads TGTGCCAGCAGTGAACCAGCTAACGGGCCGTACAGCACAGATACACAGTATTTT. The chain uses TRBV6-1 and TRBJ2-3, with D uncertain. The CDR3 runs 18 residues. Germline V gene data show CDR1 as MNHNS and CDR2 as SASEGT.

Remarks on this clonotype: Sequence at one end of the junction differs from germline and may be a read error. The chain recombines TRBV11-2 with TRBJ1-2; 7 bases align to TRBD1. The CDR3 is 14 amino acids. Germline loops: CDR1 SGHAT, CDR2 FQNNGV. The CDR3 region has the DNA TGTACCAGCACCCAAATGACAGGGATGGATGGCTGCACCTTC. This translates into CTSTQMTGMDGCTF.

For this clonotype: One end of the junction is discordant with germline, which a read error may explain. The chain is built from TRBV11-1 and TRBJ2-4; tentative D call: TRBD2 (5 bases). The CDR3 runs to 14 residues. Germline CDR1 and CDR2: SGHAT and FQDESV (reference sequence). CDR3 DNA: TGTGCCAGCAGCCAGGCCCTAGCCACAAACATTCAGTACTTC. It encodes CASSQALATNIQYF.

With regard to this clonotype: This may be a read error: a much more frequent sequence differs by one nucleotide. The chain recombines TRBV5-4 with TRBJ2-1, with D possibly being TRBD2 (7 bases). Trimming left V 2 bases short and J 7 bases short, with 19 bases between. Germline V gene data show CDR1 as SGHNT and CDR2 as YYREEE (reference sequence). This CDR3 spans 16 amino acids. The CDR3: CASSFPGACGRNEQFF. In DNA form, the CDR3 reads TGTGCCAGCAGCTTCCCGGGGGCTTGCGGGAGAAATGAGCAGTTCTTC.

Comment on this clonotype: The junction and the germline gene differ at one end; a read error may be behind it. This sequence joins TRBV12-3 or TRBV12-4 and TRBJ1-1; D gene ambiguous. CDR3 length equals 12 residues. The CDR3 nucleotides read TGTGTCAGCAGGCCAATGAACACTGAAGCTTTCTTT. Translated, it gives CVSRPMNTEAFF.

A word on this clonotype: No conserved phenylalanine or tryptophan is present at the end of the CDR3, so a read error is the likely explanation. No DNA is shown, since the ends of the CDR3 on it are uncertain; the CDR3 is the one TCRdb lists. The CDR3 here is CATQRDRSSYEQYL. The rearrangement links TRBV10-3 to TRBJ2-7; the D call TRBD2 from the table was never checked on the DNA. Looked up from germline, CDR1 is ENHRY and CDR2 is SYGVKD. Both ends counted, the CDR3 spans 14 residues.

In the case of this clonotype: The germline gene is not matched at one end of the junction; a read error may be the cause. The CDR3 DNA reads as TGTGCCAGCAGCTTCACTGGCGGGAGGCTCAATGAGCAGTCCTTC. The encoded protein is CASSFTGGRLNEQSF. The chain uses TRBV11-2 and TRBJ2-1; TRBD2 matches at 8 bases. The CDR3 covers 15 residues. Germline V gene sequence: CDR1 SGHAT, CDR2 FQNNGV.

The table lists this clonotype with many counts. The chain recombines TRBV28 with TRBJ2-5, with D perhaps TRBD1 (8 bases). Germline V CDR1 and CDR2: MDHEN, SYDVKM. This CDR3 comprises 17 residues. V dropped 4 bases and J dropped 1 base, with 19 bases sitting between them. CDR3 region: CASSSIQQGGVQETQYF. CDR3 nucleotides: TGTGCCAGCAGTTCCATCCAACAGGGGGGGGTCCAAGAGACCCAGTACTTC.

This clonotype showed up just a few times. V usage is TRBV28 and J usage is TRBJ2-1; 8 positions agree with TRBD2. Germline CDR1 reads MDHEN; CDR2 reads SYDVKM. The J segment lost 2 bases and the V segment lost 6 bases, leaving 6 bases of the junction unmatched. The CDR3 runs 15 residues. The CDR3 region has the DNA TGTGCCAGCAGAAGCGGGAGTTCAGCCTACAATGAGCAGTTCTTC. Encoded protein: CASRSGSSAYNEQFF.

Note on this clonotype: One end of the junction does not line up with germline, which may come from a read error. The chain recombines TRBV11-1 with TRBJ2-1; 14 nucleotides align to TRBD2. The CDR3 spans 17 residues. The germline gives CDR1 SGHAT, CDR2 FQDESV (reference sequence). The CDR3 nucleotides read TGTTCCAACAGCCTGGGACTAGCGGGAGAAGTTGACAATGAGCAATTCTTC. Amino acids: CSNSLGLAGEVDNEQFF.

This clonotype was found many times. This chain uses TRBV6-2 or TRBV6-3 with TRBJ2-7; TRBD2 aligns across 8 bases. Germline-derived CDR1 and CDR2 are MNHEY and SVGEGT. After removal of 6 bases from V and 4 bases from J, the junction contained 8 bases not matched to a gene. The CDR3 length is 14 residues. CDR3 protein: CASSRAGAGYEQYF. The CDR3 DNA is TGTGCCAGCAGCCGAGCGGGAGCGGGGTACGAGCAGTACTTC.

Concerning this clonotype: A read error may account for a junction end that differs from germline. The chain carries TRBV29-1 and TRBJ2-7, with unresolved D. The CDR3 runs to 13 residues. CDR1 is SQVTM and CDR2 is ANQGSEA in the germline V gene. The DNA of the CDR3 is TGCGGCGTTGCATGGACCTCCACCTACGAGCAGTGCTTC. It is translated as CGVAWTSTYEQCF.

This clonotype has just one count. Mismatch with germline at one junction end may stem from a read error. The V call is TRBV11-2, the J call TRBJ1-1, with unresolved D. Per the germline V gene, CDR1 is SGHAT and CDR2 is FQNNGV. The CDR3 runs 16 residues. CDR3: CASSLIRPLMNTEAFF. CDR3 nucleotide sequence: TGTGCCAGCAGCTTAATACGACCCCTGATGAACACTGAAGCGTTCTTT.

Remarks on this clonotype: The junction does not match germline at one end; this may be a read error. The chain carries TRBV13 and TRBJ2-7; maybe TRBD2 (6 bases). CDR3 length equals 14 residues. Germline CDR1 PRHDT, CDR2 FYEKMQ (reference sequence). CDR3 region: CASSFIVGGSERYF. In DNA form, the CDR3 reads TGTGCCAGCAGCTTTATAGTGGGAGGATCCGAGCGGTACTTC.